This TCR beta chain was obtained from a study of CXCR3-negative and CXCR3-positive naive CD8 T cells. Comments on this clonotype: Its cognate antigen is unknown.

UMI-labeled 5' RACE yielded the TRB cDNA libraries. No DNA is given; TCRdb re-called the 5' RACE reads and lists each CDR3 protein once. This table holds 100,000 or so distinct CDR3 sequences. Regarding the study as a whole: TRBV-TRBJ usage was alike in naive CXCR3-negative and CXCR3-positive cells but differed in memory cells. More hydrophobic TRB CDR3s were found in CXCR3-positive naive cells than in CXCR3-negative naive cells.

The length of the CDR3 is 16 residues. In germline, CDR1 is SEHNR, CDR2 FQNEAQ (reference sequence). Every CD8+ T cell subset underwent triplicate sorting at some 300,000 cells apiece. Specimen: naive CXCR3- CD8+ T cells from blood. As for subset: CD45RO-CCR7+CD27+CD95- naive CD8+ T cells lacking CXCR3 (TNR3-). The source of this sequence is a human donor in good health. Some clones in this sample may be carry-over from other donors' samples. The chain has TRBV7-9 and TRBJ2-1; TCRdb reports TRBD1, a call that lacks DNA to check it against. The CDR3 reads CASSTDRESSYNEQFF.